This TCR beta chain was sequenced for a study of shared clonotypes between healthy human individuals. Study-wide points: Naive CD4 clonotypes overlapped across a few donors at about 5%. Sample collection involved blood only; tissue repertoires are likely different.

On this clone: Its antigen is currently unknown.

Positive CCR7 selection of CD45RO-negative cells yielded the naive CD8 cells, and terminally differentiated effector memory CD45RA+ cells were excluded. HIV-negative, healthy adults without recent acute infections or vaccinations were the donors. Data came from immunoSEQ multiplex PCR; TCRdb stores just in-frame clones and leaves some out. This table holds 500,000 to 700,000 clones, about 95% found once. The CDR3 covers 13 residues. V lost 6 bases to trimming and J lost 6 bases; unmatched junction nucleotides: 5. The germline V gene has CDR1 SSHAT and CDR2 FNYEAQ (reference sequence). The clonotype was recovered from a woman aged 30 to 39 in good health. This chain joins TRBV7-7 and TRBJ2-1, with 7 bases aligning to TRBD2. Sequencing was carried out using naive CD8+ T cells sorted from blood. The CDR3: CASSSSGVNEQFF. As DNA, the CDR3 is TGTGCCAGCAGTTCTAGCGGAGTCAATGAGCAGTTCTTC.